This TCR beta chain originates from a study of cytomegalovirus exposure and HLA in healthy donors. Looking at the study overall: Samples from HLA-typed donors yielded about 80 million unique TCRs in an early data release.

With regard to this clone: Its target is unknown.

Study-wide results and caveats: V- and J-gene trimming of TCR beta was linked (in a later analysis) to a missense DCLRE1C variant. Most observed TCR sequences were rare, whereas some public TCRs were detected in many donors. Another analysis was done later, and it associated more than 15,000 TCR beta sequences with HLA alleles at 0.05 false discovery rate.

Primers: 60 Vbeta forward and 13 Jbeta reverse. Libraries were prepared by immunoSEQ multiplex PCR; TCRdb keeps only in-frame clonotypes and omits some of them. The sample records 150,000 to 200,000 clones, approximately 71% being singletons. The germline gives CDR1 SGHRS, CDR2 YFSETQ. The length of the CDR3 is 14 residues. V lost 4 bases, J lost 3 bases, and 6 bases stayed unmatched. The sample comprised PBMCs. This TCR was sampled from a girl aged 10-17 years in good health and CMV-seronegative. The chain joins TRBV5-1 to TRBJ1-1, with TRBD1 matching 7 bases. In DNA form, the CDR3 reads TGCGCCAGCAGCACAGGACAGGAGCACACTGAAGCTTTCTTT. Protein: CASSTGQEHTEAFF.